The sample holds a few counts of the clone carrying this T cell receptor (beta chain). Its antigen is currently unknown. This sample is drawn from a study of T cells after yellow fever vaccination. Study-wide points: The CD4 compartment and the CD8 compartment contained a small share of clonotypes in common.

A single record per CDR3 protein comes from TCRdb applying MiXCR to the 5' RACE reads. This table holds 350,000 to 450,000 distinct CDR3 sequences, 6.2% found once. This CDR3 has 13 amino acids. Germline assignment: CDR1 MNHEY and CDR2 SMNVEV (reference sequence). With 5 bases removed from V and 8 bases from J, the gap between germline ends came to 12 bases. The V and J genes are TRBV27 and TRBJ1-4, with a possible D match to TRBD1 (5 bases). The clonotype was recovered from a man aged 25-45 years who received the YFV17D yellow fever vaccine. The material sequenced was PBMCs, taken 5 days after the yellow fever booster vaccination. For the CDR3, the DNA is TGTGCCAGCAGTCTAAACAGGCTCGAAAAACTGTTTTTT. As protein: CASSLNRLEKLFF.